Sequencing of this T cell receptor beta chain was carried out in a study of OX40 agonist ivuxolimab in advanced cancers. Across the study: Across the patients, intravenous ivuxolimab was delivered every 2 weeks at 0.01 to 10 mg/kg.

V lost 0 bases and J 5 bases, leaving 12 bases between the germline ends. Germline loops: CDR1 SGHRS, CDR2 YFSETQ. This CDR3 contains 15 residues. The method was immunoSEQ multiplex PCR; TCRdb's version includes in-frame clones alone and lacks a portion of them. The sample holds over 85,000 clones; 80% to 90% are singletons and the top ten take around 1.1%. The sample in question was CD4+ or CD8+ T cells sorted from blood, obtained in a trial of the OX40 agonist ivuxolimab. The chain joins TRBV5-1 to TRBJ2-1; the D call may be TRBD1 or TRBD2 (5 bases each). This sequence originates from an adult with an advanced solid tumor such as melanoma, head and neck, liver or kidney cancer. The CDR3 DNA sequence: TGCGCCAGCAGCTTGGTATCTGGGACCGACAATGAGCAGTTCTTC. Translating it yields CASSLVSGTDNEQFF.